This T cell receptor beta chain was captured in a study of T cell repertoires in cytomegalovirus infection. Study conclusions and caveats: Across the ex vivo response, the dominant clonotypes were HLA-C-restricted CMV-specific TCR beta clonotypes. People with CMV and the relevant HLA were identified by cumulative public TCR beta family frequency.

V was cut by 4 bases and J by 5 bases, with 21 bases left in between. The CDR3 is made up of 17 amino acids. Germline V gene sequence: CDR1 SGHVS, CDR2 FNYEAQ. Worth noting for this clonotype: Its antigen is unknown.

TCRdb ran MiXCR on the reads and lists one entry per CDR3 protein. This table holds 630,000 or so distinct CDR3 sequences, approximately 24% found once. The source material was CD8+ T cells from PBMCs. This chain links TRBV7-6 with TRBJ1-5, with D tentatively TRBD1 (6 bases). The TCR comes from a human donor in good health (CMV status not recorded). Some clones in this sample may be carry-over from other donors' samples. This CDR3 is CASSSWDAPGEYQPQHF. The CDR3 DNA follows: TGTGCCAGCAGCTCATGGGACGCCCCAGGGGAGTATCAGCCCCAGCATTTT.